This T cell receptor (beta chain) was retrieved from a study of blood T cell repertoires in COVID-19. Germline trimming cut 0 bases from V and 7 bases from J; bases unmatched to any gene: 10. The CDR3 has 17 residues. Germline lookup yields CDR1 SGDLS and CDR2 YYNGEE. The repertoire was sequenced with immunoSEQ multiplex PCR; TCRdb's copy has only in-frame clones and lacks some. This sample has over 100,000 clones, with roughly two thirds found just once. This chain connects TRBV9 to TRBJ1-6, with 7 positions matching TRBD1. This clonotype originated in an older woman with acute or convalescent COVID-19. The sequenced sample consisted of peripheral blood. In DNA form, the CDR3 reads TGTGCCAGCAGCGTAGACCCACGAAGGGGGCACAATTCACCCCTCCACTTT. Protein sequence: CASSVDPRRGHNSPLHF.